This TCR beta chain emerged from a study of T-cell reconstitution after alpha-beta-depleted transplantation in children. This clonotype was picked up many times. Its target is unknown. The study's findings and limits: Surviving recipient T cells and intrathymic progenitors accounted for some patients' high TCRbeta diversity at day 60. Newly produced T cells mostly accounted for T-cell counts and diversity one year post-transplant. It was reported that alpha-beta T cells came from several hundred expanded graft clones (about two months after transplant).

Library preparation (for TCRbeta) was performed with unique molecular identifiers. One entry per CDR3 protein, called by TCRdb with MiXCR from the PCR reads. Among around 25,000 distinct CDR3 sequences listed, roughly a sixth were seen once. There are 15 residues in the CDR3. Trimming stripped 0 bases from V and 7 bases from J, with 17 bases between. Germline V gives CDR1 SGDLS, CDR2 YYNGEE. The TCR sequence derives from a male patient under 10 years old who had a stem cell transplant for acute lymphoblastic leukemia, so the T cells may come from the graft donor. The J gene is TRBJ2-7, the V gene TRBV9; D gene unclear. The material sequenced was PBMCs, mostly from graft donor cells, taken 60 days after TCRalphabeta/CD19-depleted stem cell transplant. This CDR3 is CASSVGTPRREEQYF. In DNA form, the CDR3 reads TGTGCCAGCAGCGTAGGGACCCCCAGAAGGGAAGAGCAGTACTTC.